This passage covers 2 T cell receptor beta chains from one sample sequenced in a study of Graves' ophthalmopathy and Graves' hyperthyroidism. For repertoire sequencing, the TCR beta CDR3 regions were amplified from RNA transcripts. An opening RT-PCR round employed HTBI primers and preceded a second-round multiplex PCR. TCRdb ran MiXCR on the multiplex PCR reads and lists one entry per CDR3 protein. The sample holds hundreds of thousands of distinct CDR3 sequences, 22% seen once. Sequencing was carried out using peripheral blood. These receptors were taken from a woman aged 18 to 35 with stable Graves' hyperthyroidism. Some clones in this sample may be carry-over from other donors' samples.

The table lists this clonotype with many counts. The rearrangement uses TRBV6-2 or TRBV6-3 and TRBJ1-1; 11 nucleotides match TRBD1. This CDR3 region has 15 residues. The V gene end was trimmed by 5 bases and the J gene end by 5 bases; junction bases not matched to a gene: 7. Germline V gene lookup returns CDR1 MNHEY and CDR2 SVGEGT. In DNA form, the CDR3 reads TGTGCCAGCAGTGATGGACAGGGGGCTCGAACTGAAGCTTTCTTT. Translating it yields CASSDGQGARTEAFF.

This clonotype was counted many times. The V and J genes are TRBV27 and TRBJ2-5, with D tentatively TRBD2 (5 bases). Germline CDR1 and CDR2: MNHEY and SMNVEV (reference sequence). Trimming stripped 3 bases from V and 7 bases from J, with 12 bases between. The CDR3 sequence is 13 residues long. CDR3 bases: TGTGCCAGCAGTTTTGGTCTCCGGGGGACCCAGTACTTC. It codes for CASSFGLRGTQYF.